The present T cell receptor beta chain was sequenced within a study of regulatory and conventional T cells in RAG deficiency. Blood CD4+ CD25-low CD127-high conventional T cells supplied the genomic DNA template. V lost 5 bases, J lost 4 bases, and 10 bases lay in between. The CDR3 runs to 12 residues. Germline CDR1 is SGHNT and CDR2 is YYREEE (reference sequence). TCRdb's copy holds only in-frame clones and misses some; the assay was immunoSEQ multiplex PCR. The repertoire consists of 34,000 or so clones, with 70% to 80% occurring once and the leading ten covering 3.4%. This same sample was also taken into another study, of regulatory T cells. That publication notes: Primers: 52 TRBV forward and 13 TRBJ reverse. In patients, unique TRB V-J pairs were restricted and V/J usage skewed, especially in Tregs.

The chain combines TRBV5-4 with TRBJ2-7, with D unresolved. The sample taken for sequencing was CD4+ effector T cells sorted from blood. The sequence was collected from a human donor in good health. The CDR3 loop is CASSKNDYEQYF. The CDR3 nucleotides are TGTGCCAGCAGTAAGAATGATTACGAGCAGTACTTC.